This TCR beta chain derives from a study of beta chain features in type 1 diabetes. Study-wide results and caveats: Among patients with Type 1 diabetes, TCRB CDR3s were moderately but significantly shorter in every one of the four CD4+ subsets. Diminished insertions and augmented deletions at VDJ junctions characterized type 1 diabetes patients.

This clone was detected a few times. No antigen is known for it. Sequenced material consisted of expressed TCRB transcripts (all of the isolated RNA was reverse transcribed). Here immunoSEQ multiplex PCR was the method, and the copy in TCRdb shows in-frame clones only, minus some. The sample yields around 250,000 clones, roughly 13% seen once. Donors contributed one heparinised blood draw apiece, averaging around 100 mL. Central memory, naive, regulatory and stem cell-like memory CD4+ cells were sorted by CD45RO/CCR7/CD25/CD127/CD95/CD27. The V gene end was trimmed by 6 bases and the J gene end by 2 bases; junction bases not matched to a gene: 6. This CDR3 is 15 amino acids long. Germline V gene data show CDR1 as SNHLY and CDR2 as FYNNEI.

The source is a man aged 25-45 years with type 1 diabetes. Source material: naive CD4+ T cells from blood. This sequence joins TRBV2 and TRBJ2-2, with TRBD2 identical over 7 bases. The CDR3 loop reads CASRGLTTNTGELFF. The CDR3 nucleotides are TGTGCCAGCAGGGGACTAACGACAAACACCGGGGAGCTGTTTTTT.